The 8 T cell receptor beta chains presented below share a single source sample, sequenced in a study of blood T cells in healthy people across ages. The second PCR ran roughly 6 to 12 cycles with a sample-barcoded 5' primer and J-beta primers. TCRdb reprocessed the 5' RACE reads with MiXCR, giving one entry per CDR3 protein. The table includes about 640,000 distinct CDR3 sequences, under 70% detected once. What was sequenced was blood. The receptors come from a man aged 55 to 70 in good health.

This clonotype has more than one count but fewer than ten. This chain connects TRBV7-2 to TRBJ2-6; D not certain. Looked up from germline, CDR1 is SGHTA and CDR2 is FQGNSA. V lost 10 bases to trimming and J lost 4 bases, with 11 bases between them. This CDR3 region has 13 residues. This chain's CDR3 is CANLRWGANVLTF. The CDR3 nucleotides are TGTGCCAACTTAAGGTGGGGGGCCAACGTCCTGACTTTC.

The chain has TRBV27 and TRBJ1-2; no reliable D call. The CDR3 contains 14 residues. V gave up 5 bases and J gave up 7 bases, with 17 bases separating them. The germline CDR1 and CDR2 sequences are MNHEY and SMNVEV (reference sequence). The DNA of the CDR3 is TGTGCCAGCAGTCCATACAAGGGTGGTGGTGGCTACACCTTC. Protein: CASSPYKGGGGYTF.

Concerning this clonotype itself: This clone may be a read error of a much larger clone one base away. The J gene is TRBJ2-1, the V gene TRBV3-1, with D uncertain. Gene TRBJ2-7 matches the end of the DNA better, so the J call may be wrong. The germline gives CDR1 LGHDT, CDR2 YNNKEL (reference sequence). This CDR3 region has 14 residues. For the CDR3, the DNA is TGTGCCAGCAGCCAAGGGAGCTCCTACAATGAGCAGTACTTC. Its protein product is CASSQGSSYNEQYF.

The chain links TRBV5-6 to TRBJ1-6; D possibly corresponds to TRBD1 (6 bases). Germline values: CDR1 SGHDT, CDR2 YYEEEE. V shed 4 bases and J shed 5 bases, with 13 bases lying between them. The CDR3 length is 15 residues. CDR3 sequence: CASSRKTGNNSPLHF. In DNA form, the CDR3 reads TGTGCCAGCAGCCGAAAAACAGGGAATAATTCACCCCTCCACTTT.

V and J are TRBV9 and TRBJ2-7, with a weak D call TRBD2 (6 bases). Trimming took 3 bases from V and 5 from J, leaving 18 bases between them. CDR1 SGDLS and CDR2 YYNGEE come from the germline V gene. The CDR3 is 15 amino acids. The CDR3 sequence: CASSAQGLRLDEQYF. The CDR3, as DNA: TGTGCCAGCAGCGCCCAGGGACTCCGCCTGGACGAGCAGTACTTC.

This clonotype has only a few counts. The rearrangement links TRBV20-1 to TRBJ2-4; D ambiguous. The J call may be incorrect, as the DNA end agrees better with TRBJ2-7. Germline V lookup: CDR1 DFQATT, CDR2 SNEGSKA (reference sequence). The CDR3 spans 11 residues. CDR3 DNA: TGCAGTGCCAAGACCACCTACGAGCAGTACTTC. It yields the protein CSAKTTYEQYF.

The genes are TRBV3-1 and TRBJ2-5, with unresolved D. Germline values: CDR1 LGHDT, CDR2 YNNKEL (reference sequence). The CDR3 spans 14 residues. The ends were cut back, 8 bases at V and 1 base at J, with 14 bases in the middle. The CDR3 here is CASGGQRSQETQYF. CDR3 coding DNA: TGTGCCAGCGGTGGCCAGCGATCCCAAGAGACCCAGTACTTC.

This chain uses TRBV6-5 with TRBJ1-4; D ambiguous. The CDR3 covers 14 residues. Germline values: CDR1 MNHEY, CDR2 SVGAGI. With 2 bases removed from V and 3 bases from J, the gap between germline ends came to 7 bases. In DNA, the CDR3 is TGTGCCAGCAGTTACGCGGTCCCTAATGAAAAACTGTTTTTT. Protein: CASSYAVPNEKLFF.